This is a list of T cell receptor beta chains from one sample in a study of T cell repertoires in cytomegalovirus infection. Each CDR3 protein is one row after TCRdb ran MiXCR on the reads. The sample lists 70,000 to 75,000 distinct CDR3 sequences, about 4.2% occurring once. The specimen sequenced was PBMCs. These receptors were collected from a human donor in good health (CMV status not recorded). Some clones in this sample may be carry-over from other donors' samples. Both conserved end residues are part of each CDR3. Each record gives: CDR3 length, D gene, V gene, clone size, J gene, CDR3 DNA, CDR3 protein. D genes are given only for firm matches. Clone size is not always given. Where it is, it says once, few, many or a class for expanded clones.

13	TRBD2	TRBV7-2	many	TRBJ2-7	TGTGCCACCTGGGGGGGAAGCACCTACGAGCAGTACTTC	CATWGGSTYEQYF
15	TRBD1	TRBV7-2	many	TRBJ1-6	TGTGCCAGCAGAACCGGGACAGCTACAATTTCACCCCTCCACTTT	CASRTGTATISPLHF
12	-	TRBV28	many	TRBJ1-1	TGTGCCAGCAGTTTGATCCAGACTGAAGCTTTCTTT	CASSLIQTEAFF
15	-	TRBV7-2	many	TRBJ2-7	TGTGCCAGCAGCTTCGGCGGGGACAAACTCTACGAGCAGTACTTC	CASSFGGDKLYEQYF
11	-	TRBV12-3/TRBV12-4	many	TRBJ1-2	TGTGCCAGCAGTTTCTATGGGAACTACACCTTC	CASSFYGNYTF
15	-	TRBV7-2	many	TRBJ2-3	TGTGCCAGCAGCCCCGTTACAATAAACACAGATACGCAGTATTTT	CASSPVTINTDTQYF
14	-	TRBV12-3/TRBV12-4	medium-sized	TRBJ1-1	TGTGCCAGCAAGTGGGACTGGGAGAACACTGAAGCTTTCTTT	CASKWDWENTEAFF
13	TRBD1	TRBV7-2	many	TRBJ1-1	TGTGCCAGCAGCGTAGGACAGGGGGCTGAAGCTTTCTTT	CASSVGQGAEAFF
16	TRBD2	TRBV4-1	many	TRBJ2-1	TGCGCCAGCAGCCGATTAGCGGGGGAGACCTACAATGAGCAGTTCTTC	CASSRLAGETYNEQFF
13	-	TRBV2	many	TRBJ2-5	TGTGCCAGTTTACAGGGTCCGCAAGAGACCCAGTACTTC	CASLQGPQETQYF
11	-	TRBV28	many	TRBJ2-7	TGTGCCAGCAGCTTACGCGGGGAGCAGTACTTC	CASSLRGEQYF
13	-	TRBV7-3	many	TRBJ2-1	TGTGCCAGCAGCTTAGCAGAGTACAATGAGCAGTTCTTC	CASSLAEYNEQFF
18	TRBD2	TRBV7-2	many	TRBJ2-1	TGTGCCAGCAGCTCAAGACTAGCGGGAGACCCCCCCTACAATGAGCAGTTCTTC	CASSSRLAGDPPYNEQFF
12	TRBD1	TRBV7-2	many	TRBJ2-3	TGTGCCAGCAGTTTCCCCGGGACAGGGTCGTATTTT	CASSFPGTGSYF
13	-	TRBV6-2/TRBV6-3	many	TRBJ2-7	TGTGCCAGCAGTTACTCCCACGGGTACGAGCAGTACTTC	CASSYSHGYEQYF
17	-	TRBV7-6	-	TRBJ2-2	TGTGCCAGCAGCTTCCGATCGGGACTCTCAAACACCGGGGAGCTGTTTTTT	CASSFRSGLSNTGELFF
17	TRBD2	TRBV7-2	few	TRBJ2-2	TGTGCCAGCAGTATTCTAGCGGGGGGGCTTCTGACCGGGGAGCTGTTTTTT	CASSILAGGLLTGELFF
15	-	TRBV9	many	TRBJ2-1	TGTGCCAGCAGCGTAAGAGCGGAGTCCTACAATGAGCAGTTCTTC	CASSVRAESYNEQFF
16	-	TRBV7-6	many	TRBJ2-2	TGTGCCAGCAGCTGGTCCGGGACTTTCAACACCGGGGAGCTGTTTTTT	CASSWSGTFNTGELFF
16	-	TRBV7-2	many	TRBJ2-1	TGTGCCAGCAGCTTATGGAGGGCGGGTCCGCTTGGAGAGCAGTTCTTC	CASSLWRAGPLGEQFF
13	-	TRBV7-2	many	TRBJ1-5	TGTGCCAGCAGCTTACCAGGGCAACAGCCCCAGCATTTT	CASSLPGQQPQHF
15	-	TRBV5-5	many	TRBJ1-6	TGTGCCAGCAGCAAGACCTCCAGGGATAATTCACCCCTCCACTTT	CASSKTSRDNSPLHF
14	-	TRBV9	many	TRBJ2-7	TGTGCCAGCAGCCCAGGGGGTAGCGGCAACGAGCAGTACTTC	CASSPGGSGNEQYF
15	-	TRBV7-2	many	TRBJ1-4	TGTGCCAGCAGCCGTGAATGGGGCAGAGGTGAAAAACTGTTTTTT	CASSREWGRGEKLFF
17	TRBD1	TRBV7-2	many	TRBJ2-5	TGTGCCAGCAGCCCTACGACAGGGGGCTTTATCGGTGAGACCCAGTACTTC	CASSPTTGGFIGETQYF
17	-	TRBV7-6	many	TRBJ2-2	TGTGCCAGCAGCCGTTCGGGCTACAGGGCGAGAACCGGGGAGCTGTTTTTT	CASSRSGYRARTGELFF
16	-	TRBV5-5	many	TRBJ2-5	TGTGCCAGCAGCTTGACGCCTGACAGGTTCCAAGAGACCCAGTACTTC	CASSLTPDRFQETQYF
16	-	TRBV6-1	many	TRBJ2-1	TGTGCCAGCGGGGGGGGGGCTGTTAGCTCCTACAATGAGCAGTTCTTC	CASGGGAVSSYNEQFF
18	TRBD2	TRBV7-2	many	TRBJ2-5	TGTGCCAGCAGCTTGAGGCGGGGGGGCGTTCGTCCCCGTGAGACCCAGTACTTC	CASSLRRGGVRPRETQYF
16	-	TRBV28	-	TRBJ1-5	TGTGCCAGCAGAAATCCCCGGACAAATAGCAATCAGCCCCAGCATTTT	CASRNPRTNSNQPQHF
16	-	TRBV7-9	many	TRBJ2-5	TGTGCCAGCAGCTTAACTAGGAGCGGGCGCCAAGAGACCCAGTACTTC	CASSLTRSGRQETQYF
14	-	TRBV24-1	many	TRBJ1-5	TGTGCCACCAGTGCCCCAGGGCTGGTTCAGCCCCAGCATTTT	CATSAPGLVQPQHF